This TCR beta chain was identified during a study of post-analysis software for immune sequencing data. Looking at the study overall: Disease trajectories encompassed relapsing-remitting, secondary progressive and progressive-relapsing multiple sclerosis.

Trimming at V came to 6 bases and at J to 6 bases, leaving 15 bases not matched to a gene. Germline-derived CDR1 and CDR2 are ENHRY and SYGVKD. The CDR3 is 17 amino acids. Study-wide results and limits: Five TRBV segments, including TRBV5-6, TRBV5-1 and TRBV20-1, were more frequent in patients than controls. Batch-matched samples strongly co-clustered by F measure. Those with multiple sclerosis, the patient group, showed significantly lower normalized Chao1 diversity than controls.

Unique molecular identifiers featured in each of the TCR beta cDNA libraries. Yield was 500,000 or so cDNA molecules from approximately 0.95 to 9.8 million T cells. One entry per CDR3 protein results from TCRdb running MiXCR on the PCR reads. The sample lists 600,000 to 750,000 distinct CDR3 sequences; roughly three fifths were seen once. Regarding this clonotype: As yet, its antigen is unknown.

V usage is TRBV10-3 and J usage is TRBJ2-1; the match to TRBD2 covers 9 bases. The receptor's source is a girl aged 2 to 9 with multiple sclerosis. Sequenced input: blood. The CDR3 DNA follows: TGTGCCATCAGGTCCTCCCATAGCGGGGGTCCCTCCAATGAGCAGTTCTTC. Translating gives CAIRSSHSGGPSNEQFF.